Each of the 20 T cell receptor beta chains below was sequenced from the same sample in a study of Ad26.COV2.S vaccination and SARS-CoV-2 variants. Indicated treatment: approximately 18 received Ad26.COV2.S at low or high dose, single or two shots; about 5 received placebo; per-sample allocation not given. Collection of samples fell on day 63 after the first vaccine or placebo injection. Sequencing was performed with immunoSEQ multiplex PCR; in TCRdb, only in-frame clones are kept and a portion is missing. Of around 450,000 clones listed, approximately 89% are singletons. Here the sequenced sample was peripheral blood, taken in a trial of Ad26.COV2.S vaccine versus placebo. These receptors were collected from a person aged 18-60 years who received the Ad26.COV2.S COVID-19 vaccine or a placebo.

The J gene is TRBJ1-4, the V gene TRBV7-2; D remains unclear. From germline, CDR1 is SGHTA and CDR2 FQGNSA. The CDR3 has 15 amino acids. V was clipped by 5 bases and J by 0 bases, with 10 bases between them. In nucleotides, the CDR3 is TGTGCCAGCAGCCCGACCGCCCCAACTAATGAAAAACTGTTTTTT. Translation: CASSPTAPTNEKLFF.

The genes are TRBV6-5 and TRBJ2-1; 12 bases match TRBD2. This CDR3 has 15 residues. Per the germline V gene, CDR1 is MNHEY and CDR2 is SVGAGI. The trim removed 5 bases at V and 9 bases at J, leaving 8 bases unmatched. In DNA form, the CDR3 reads TGTGCCAGCAGTACCTCTAGCGGGGGGGCTGGTGAGCAGTTCTTC. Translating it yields CASSTSSGGAGEQFF.

The CDR3: CASSFGARSTEAFF. In nucleotides, the CDR3 is TGTGCCAGCAGTTTTGGGGCCCGGAGCACTGAAGCTTTCTTT. The chain employs TRBV28 and TRBJ1-1, with a tentative D call TRBD1 (5 bases). V lost 3 bases, J lost 4 bases, and 12 bases lay in between. Looked up from germline, CDR1 is MDHEN and CDR2 is SYDVKM. CDR3 size: 14 residues.

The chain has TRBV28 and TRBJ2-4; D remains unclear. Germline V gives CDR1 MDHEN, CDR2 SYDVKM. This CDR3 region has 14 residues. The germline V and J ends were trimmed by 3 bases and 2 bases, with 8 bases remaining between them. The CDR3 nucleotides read TGTGCCAGCAGTTTGGACGGACCCAAAAACATTCAGTACTTC. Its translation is CASSLDGPKNIQYF.

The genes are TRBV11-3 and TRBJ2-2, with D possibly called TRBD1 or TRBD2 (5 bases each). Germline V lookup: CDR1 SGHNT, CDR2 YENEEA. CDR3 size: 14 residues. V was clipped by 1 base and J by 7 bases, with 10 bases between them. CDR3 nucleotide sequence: TGTGCCAGCAGCTTAGTGGGACGCATCGGGGAGCTGTTTTTT. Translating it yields CASSLVGRIGELFF.

The CDR3 loop is CASMGDRGKANYGYTF. The CDR3 DNA reads TGTGCCAGTATGGGAGACAGGGGGAAGGCTAACTATGGCTACACCTTC. The V and J genes are TRBV19 and TRBJ1-2, with TRBD1 matching over 9 bases. The CDR3 runs 16 residues. The germline gives CDR1 LNHDA, CDR2 SQIVND (reference sequence). The ends lost 7 bases at V and 0 bases at J; junction bases unmatched: 9. Together with reference TRBV19 and TRBJ1-2, the CDR3 gives the full variable domain: DGGITQSPKYLFRKEGQNVTLSCEQNLNHDAMYWYRQDPGQGLRLIYYSQIVNDFQKGDIAEGYSVSREKKESFPLTVTSAQKNPTAFYLCASMGDRGKANYGYTFGSGTRLTVV.

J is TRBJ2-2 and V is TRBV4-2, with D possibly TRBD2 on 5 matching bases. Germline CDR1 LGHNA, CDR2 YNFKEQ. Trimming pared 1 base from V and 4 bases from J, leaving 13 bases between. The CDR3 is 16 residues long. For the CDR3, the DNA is TGTGCCAGCAGCCAAGCTGACTACCGCGGCACCGGGGAGCTGTTTTTT. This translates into CASSQADYRGTGELFF.

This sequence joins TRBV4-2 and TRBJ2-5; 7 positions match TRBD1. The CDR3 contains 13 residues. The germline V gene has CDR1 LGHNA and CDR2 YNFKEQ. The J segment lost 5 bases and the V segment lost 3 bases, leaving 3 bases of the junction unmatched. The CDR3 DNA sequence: TGTGCCAGCAGCCAGACAGGGCAGGAGACCCAGTACTTC. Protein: CASSQTGQETQYF.

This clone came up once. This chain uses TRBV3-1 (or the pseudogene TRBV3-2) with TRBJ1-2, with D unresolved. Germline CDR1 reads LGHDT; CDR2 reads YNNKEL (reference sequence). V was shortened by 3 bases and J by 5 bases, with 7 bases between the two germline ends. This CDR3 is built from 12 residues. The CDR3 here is CASSQGFYGYTF. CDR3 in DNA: TGTGCCAGCAGCCAGGGCTTTTATGGCTACACCTTC.

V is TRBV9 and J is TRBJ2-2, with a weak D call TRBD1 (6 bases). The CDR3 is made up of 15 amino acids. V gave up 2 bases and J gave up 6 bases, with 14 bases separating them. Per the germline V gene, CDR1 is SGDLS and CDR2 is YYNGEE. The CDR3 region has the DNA TGTGCCAGCAGCGTCGGGTCAGGGGTAGCCGGGGAGCTGTTTTTT. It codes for CASSVGSGVAGELFF.

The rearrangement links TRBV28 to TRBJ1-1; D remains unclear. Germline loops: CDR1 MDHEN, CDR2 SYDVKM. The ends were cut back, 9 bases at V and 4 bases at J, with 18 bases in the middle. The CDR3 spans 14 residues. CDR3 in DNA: TGTGCCAGTGCGAGCCACCCAGGACTCACTGAAGCTTTCTTT. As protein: CASASHPGLTEAFF.

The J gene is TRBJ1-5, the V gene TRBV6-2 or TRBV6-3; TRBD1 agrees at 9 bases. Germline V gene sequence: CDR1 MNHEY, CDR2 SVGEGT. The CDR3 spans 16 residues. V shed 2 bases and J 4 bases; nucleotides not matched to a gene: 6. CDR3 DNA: TGTGCCAGCAGTTACCTCTCCGGGACAGGGAATCAGCCCCAGCATTTT. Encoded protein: CASSYLSGTGNQPQHF.

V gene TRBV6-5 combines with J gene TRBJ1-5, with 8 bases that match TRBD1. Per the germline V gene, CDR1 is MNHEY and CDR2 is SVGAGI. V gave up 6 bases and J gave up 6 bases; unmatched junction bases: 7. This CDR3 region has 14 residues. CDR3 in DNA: TGTGCCAGCAGATCCGGACAGGGCAGTCAGCCCCAGCATTTT. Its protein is CASRSGQGSQPQHF.

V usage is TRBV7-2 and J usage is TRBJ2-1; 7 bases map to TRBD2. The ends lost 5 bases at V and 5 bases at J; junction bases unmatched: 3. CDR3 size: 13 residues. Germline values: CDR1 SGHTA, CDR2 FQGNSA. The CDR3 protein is CASSLGTNNEQFF. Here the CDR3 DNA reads TGTGCCAGCAGCCTAGGGACTAACAATGAGCAGTTCTTC.

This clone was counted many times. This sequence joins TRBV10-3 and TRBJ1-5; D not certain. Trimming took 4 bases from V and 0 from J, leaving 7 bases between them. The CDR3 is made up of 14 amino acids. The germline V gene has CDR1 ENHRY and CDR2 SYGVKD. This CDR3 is CAISGEGSNQPQHF. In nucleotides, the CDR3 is TGTGCCATCAGTGGGGAGGGTAGCAATCAGCCCCAGCATTTT.

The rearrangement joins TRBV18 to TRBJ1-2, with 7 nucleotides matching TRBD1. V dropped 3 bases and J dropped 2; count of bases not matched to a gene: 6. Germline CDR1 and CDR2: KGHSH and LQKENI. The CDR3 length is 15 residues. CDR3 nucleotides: TGTGCCAGCTCACCGAGAGGGGGCCTCAACTATGGCTACACCTTC. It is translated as CASSPRGGLNYGYTF.

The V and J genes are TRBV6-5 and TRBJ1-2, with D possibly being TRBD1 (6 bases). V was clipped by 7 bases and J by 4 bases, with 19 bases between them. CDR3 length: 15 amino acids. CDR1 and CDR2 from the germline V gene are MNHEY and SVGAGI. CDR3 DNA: TGTGCCAGCACCGTAGGGGGGGGGCTGGGCTATGGCTACACCTTC. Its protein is CASTVGGGLGYGYTF.

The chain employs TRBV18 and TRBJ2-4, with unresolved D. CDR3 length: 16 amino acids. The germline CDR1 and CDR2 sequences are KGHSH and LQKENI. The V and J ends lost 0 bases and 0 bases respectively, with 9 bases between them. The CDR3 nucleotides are TGTGCCAGCTCACCACCAGACTTCTTAGCCAAAAACATTCAGTACTTC. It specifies CASSPPDFLAKNIQYF.

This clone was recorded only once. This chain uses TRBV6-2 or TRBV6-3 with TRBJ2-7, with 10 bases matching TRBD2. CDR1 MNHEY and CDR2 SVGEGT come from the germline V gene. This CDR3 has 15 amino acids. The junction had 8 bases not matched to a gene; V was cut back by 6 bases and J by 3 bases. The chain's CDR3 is CASSLGGLAIYEQYV. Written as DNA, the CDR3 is TGTGCCAGCAGCCTAGGGGGACTAGCGATCTACGAGCAGTACGTC.

CDR3 region: CASSLAGDGQETQYF. CDR3 bases: TGCGCCAGCAGCTTGGCGGGGGACGGACAAGAGACCCAGTACTTC. The J gene is TRBJ2-5, the V gene TRBV5-1; perhaps TRBD2 as D (6 bases). The V end lost 0 bases, the J end lost 2 bases, and 11 bases lay between the germline ends. The CDR3 runs to 15 residues. The V gene's germline CDR1 is SGHRS and CDR2 YFSETQ.